The present T cell receptor beta chain was sequenced within a study of control samples from healthy donors and cancer patients. Germline V gene lookup returns CDR1 SNHLY and CDR2 FYNNEI. V was trimmed by 3 bases and J by 4 bases, leaving 16 bases between them. This CDR3 has 16 amino acids. Method: immunoSEQ multiplex PCR; TCRdb's copy keeps in-frame clones and lacks some. Here the sample spans around 86,000 clones, around 90% being singletons. Source material: PBMCs. The genes are TRBV2 and TRBJ1-5; a weak D match, TRBD1 (6 bases). The receptor comes from a woman aged 60-75 years with head and neck cancer. CDR3 in DNA: TGTGCCAGCAGTGAGAGAGACAGGACCCTAAATCAGCCCCAGCATTTT. Its translation: CASSERDRTLNQPQHF.